This T cell receptor (beta chain) comes out of a study of blood T cell repertoires in COVID-19. About the study: Sources were T cells, B-cell-depleted T cells, or PBMCs; the material itself was cDNA or gDNA.

The CDR3 is 17 amino acids. The J segment lost 2 bases and the V segment lost 2 bases, leaving 8 bases of the junction unmatched. Germline V gene data show CDR1 as SNHLY and CDR2 as FYNNEI. Per the original data handling: It was from reference gene primer amplification that nucleated cell counts were estimated. Data came from immunoSEQ multiplex PCR; TCRdb stores just in-frame clones and leaves some out. That table furnishes V, J and clone size, whereas the DNA furnished D and trimming. The sample has 200,000 to 250,000 clones, 82% seen once. This chain uses TRBV2 with TRBJ2-1; TRBD2 matches at 8 bases. This clonotype was obtained from a woman older than 75 with acute or convalescent COVID-19. Sequencing used peripheral blood. For the CDR3, the DNA is TGTGCCAGCAGTGAATGGGCCGGGGGGGCCCCCTACAATGAGCAGTTCTTC. Protein product: CASSEWAGGAPYNEQFF.